This T cell receptor beta chain was sequenced in a study of blood T cell repertoires in COVID-19. The wider study: Whether acute or convalescent, the COVID-19 samples came from the United States, Italy and Spain.

This CDR3 contains 14 residues. The V and J ends lost 4 bases and 6 bases, in that order; junction bases with no gene match: 7. Per the germline V gene, CDR1 is LNHDA and CDR2 is SQIVND (reference sequence). How the authors handled the data: Researchers report that nucleated cell counts were estimated from reference gene primer amplification. Data came from immunoSEQ multiplex PCR; TCRdb stores just in-frame clones and leaves some out. The V and J calls and the clone size are those of that table, but D and trimming were determined from the DNA. The sample carries roughly 380,000 clones, roughly 77% recorded once.

The TCR originated in a human donor with acute or convalescent COVID-19. The donor label of this sample is uncertain. The chain is built from TRBV19 and TRBJ1-1, with 8 nucleotides matching TRBD1. The specimen sequenced was peripheral blood. The CDR3 region has the DNA TGTGCCAGTAGTACCGGACAGGGCGGACCTGAAGCTTTCTTT. This translates into CASSTGQGGPEAFF.